The source of this T cell receptor (beta chain) is a study of CD8 T cells in ankylosing spondylitis. Trimming stripped 7 bases from V and 0 bases from J, with 7 bases between. This CDR3 is 13 amino acids long. Germline CDR1 reads MNHEY; CDR2 reads SMNVEV (reference sequence). TCRdb itself ran the 5' RACE reads through MiXCR, one entry per CDR3 protein. Among hundreds of thousands of distinct CDR3 sequences listed, about 25% were seen once. This clonotype was recorded many times. The antigen remains unidentified. Study conclusions and caveats: Characteristic, it appeared, of ankylosing spondylitis blood was a TCR beta motif of roughly eight highly homologous variants.

This sequence joins TRBV27 and TRBJ1-5; D is unclear. The receptor was derived from a male donor with ankylosing spondylitis. Input material: blood, either unsorted or a sorted T cell fraction (not recorded which). The CDR3 protein is CASTSYSNQPQHF. The DNA for the CDR3 is TGTGCCAGCACCTCTTATAGCAATCAGCCCCAGCATTTT.